This T cell receptor (beta chain) is from a study of Graves' ophthalmopathy and Graves' hyperthyroidism. Background on the study: Researchers obtained peripheral blood at initial diagnosis, before any treatment had begun. Overall study findings and caveats: Blood repertoires reportedly contained most expanded thyroid clonotypes above 0.001 frequency. Ophthalmopathy cases were distinguished from stable hyperthyroidism by a 13-signature model, reaching around 88% sensitivity and roughly 81% specificity.

From germline, CDR1 is DFQATT and CDR2 SNEGSKA (reference sequence). V lost 7 bases to trimming and J lost 0 bases; unmatched junction nucleotides: 8. The length of the CDR3 is 16 residues. Uncontrolled infections, other autoimmune diseases, pregnancy or lactation barred patients from enrollment. This clonotype was picked up many times. Its cognate antigen is unknown. Amplified TCR beta CDR3 regions were obtained using RNA transcripts as template. The first round was an RT-PCR with HTBI primers, and the second round was a multiplex PCR. TCRdb itself ran the multiplex PCR reads through MiXCR, one entry per CDR3 protein. Of around 340,000 distinct CDR3 sequences listed, roughly a sixth are singletons.

The sequenced material came from peripheral blood. The gene calls are TRBV20-1 and TRBJ1-5; TRBD1 aligns across 11 bases. The TCR was taken from an adult man with Graves' ophthalmopathy. CDR3: CSGIGQGAGSNQPQHF. The CDR3 nucleotides read TGCAGTGGGATCGGACAGGGGGCGGGTAGCAATCAGCCCCAGCATTTT.